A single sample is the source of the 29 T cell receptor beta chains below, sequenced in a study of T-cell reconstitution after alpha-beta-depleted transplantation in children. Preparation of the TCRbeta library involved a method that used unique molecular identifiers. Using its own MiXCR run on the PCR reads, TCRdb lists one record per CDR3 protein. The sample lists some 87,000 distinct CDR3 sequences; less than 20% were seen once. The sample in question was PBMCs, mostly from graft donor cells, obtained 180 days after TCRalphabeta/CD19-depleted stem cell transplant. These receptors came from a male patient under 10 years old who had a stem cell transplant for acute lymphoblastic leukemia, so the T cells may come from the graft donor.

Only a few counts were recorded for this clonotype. The CDR3: CSVAGGWNNEQFF. The CDR3 nucleotides read TGCAGCGTCGCTGGGGGTTGGAACAATGAGCAGTTCTTC. The rearrangement uses TRBV29-1 and TRBJ2-1; D possibly uses TRBD1 or TRBD2 (5 bases each). Trimming cost V 6 bases and J 5 bases, with 14 bases left between them. This CDR3 is 13 amino acids long. CDR1 and CDR2 (germline): SQVTM, ANQGSEA.

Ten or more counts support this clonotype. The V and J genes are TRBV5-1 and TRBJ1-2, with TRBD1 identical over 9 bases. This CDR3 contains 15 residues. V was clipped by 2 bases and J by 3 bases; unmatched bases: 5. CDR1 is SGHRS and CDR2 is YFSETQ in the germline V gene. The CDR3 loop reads CASSFGTGKDYGYTF. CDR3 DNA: TGCGCCAGCAGCTTCGGGACAGGGAAGGACTATGGCTACACCTTC.

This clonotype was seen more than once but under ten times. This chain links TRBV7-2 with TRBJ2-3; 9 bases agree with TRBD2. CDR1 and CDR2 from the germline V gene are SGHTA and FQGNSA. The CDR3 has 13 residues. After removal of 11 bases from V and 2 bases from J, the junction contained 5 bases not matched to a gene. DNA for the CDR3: TGTGCCTTAAGCGGGGGGACCACAGATACGCAGTATTTT. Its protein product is CALSGGTTDTQYF.

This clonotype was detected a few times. The CDR3 protein is CASSHAGTGDEQYF. The CDR3 DNA reads as TGTGCCAGCAGCCACGCCGGGACAGGGGACGAGCAGTACTTC. The rearrangement joins TRBV27 to TRBJ2-7; the match to TRBD1 covers 10 bases. Germline assignment: CDR1 MNHEY and CDR2 SMNVEV (reference sequence). V lost 6 bases and J lost 5; bases outside the gene matches: 7. The CDR3 length is 14 residues.

Written as DNA, the CDR3 is TGTGCCAGCAGCCTCCGGTCGTCACACGAGCAGTACTTC. Translation: CASSLRSSHEQYF. The chain joins TRBV7-2 to TRBJ2-7; D unclear. V was pared by 5 bases and J by 5 bases, with 13 bases between. The CDR3 runs 13 residues. Germline values: CDR1 SGHTA, CDR2 FQGNSA.

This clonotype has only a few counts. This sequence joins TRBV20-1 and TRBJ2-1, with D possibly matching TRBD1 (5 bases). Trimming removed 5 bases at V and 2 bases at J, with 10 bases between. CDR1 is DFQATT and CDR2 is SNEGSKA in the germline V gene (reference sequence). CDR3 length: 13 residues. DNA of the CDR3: TGCAGTGCTTCACAGGAAACCTACAATGAGCAGTTCTTC. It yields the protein CSASQETYNEQFF.

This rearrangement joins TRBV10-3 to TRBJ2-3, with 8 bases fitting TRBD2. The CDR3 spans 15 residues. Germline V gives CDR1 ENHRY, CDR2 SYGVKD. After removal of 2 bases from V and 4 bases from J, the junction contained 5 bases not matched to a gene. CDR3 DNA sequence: TGTGCCATCAGTGAGAATAGCGGGGTTTCAGATACGCAGTATTTT. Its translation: CAISENSGVSDTQYF.

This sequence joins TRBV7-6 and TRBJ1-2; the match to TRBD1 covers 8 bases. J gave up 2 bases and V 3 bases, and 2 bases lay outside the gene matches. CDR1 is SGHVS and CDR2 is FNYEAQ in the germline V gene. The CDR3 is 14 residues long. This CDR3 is CASSLTGENYGYTF. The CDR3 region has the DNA TGTGCCAGCAGCTTGACAGGGGAGAACTATGGCTACACCTTC.

The CDR3 loop is CSVRLLGDNTGELFF. Here the CDR3 DNA reads TGCAGCGTCCGTTTGTTGGGCGACAACACCGGGGAGCTGTTTTTT. The J gene is TRBJ2-2, the V gene TRBV29-1; D is undetermined. Germline V gene lookup returns CDR1 SQVTM and CDR2 ANQGSEA. The CDR3 length is 15 residues. The ends were cut back, 6 bases at V and 2 bases at J, with 16 bases in the middle.

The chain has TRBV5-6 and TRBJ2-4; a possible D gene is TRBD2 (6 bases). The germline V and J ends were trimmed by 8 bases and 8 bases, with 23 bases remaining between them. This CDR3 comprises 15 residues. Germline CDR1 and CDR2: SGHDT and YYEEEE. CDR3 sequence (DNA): TGTGCCAGTCGCCACCTGCAGGGAGGTCGGGACATTCAGTACTTC. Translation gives CASRHLQGGRDIQYF.

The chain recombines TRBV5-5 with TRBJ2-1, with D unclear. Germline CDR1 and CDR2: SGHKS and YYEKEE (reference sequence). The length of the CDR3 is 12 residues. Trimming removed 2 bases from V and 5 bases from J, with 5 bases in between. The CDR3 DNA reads TGTGCCAGCAGCTTCTTTCACAATGAGCAGTTCTTC. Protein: CASSFFHNEQFF. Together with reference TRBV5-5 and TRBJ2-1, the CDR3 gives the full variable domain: DAGVTQSPTHLIKTRGQQVTLRCSPISGHKSVSWYQQVLGQGPQFIFQYYEKEERGRGNFPDRFSARQFPNYSSELNVNALLLGDSALYLCASSFFHNEQFFGPGTRLTVL.

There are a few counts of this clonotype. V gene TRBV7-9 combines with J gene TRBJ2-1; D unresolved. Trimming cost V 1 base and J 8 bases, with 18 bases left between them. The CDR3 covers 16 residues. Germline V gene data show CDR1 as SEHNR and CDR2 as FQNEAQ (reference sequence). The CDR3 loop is CASSLVDWKIIYEQFF. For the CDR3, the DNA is TGTGCCAGCAGCTTAGTTGACTGGAAAATAATCTATGAGCAGTTCTTC.

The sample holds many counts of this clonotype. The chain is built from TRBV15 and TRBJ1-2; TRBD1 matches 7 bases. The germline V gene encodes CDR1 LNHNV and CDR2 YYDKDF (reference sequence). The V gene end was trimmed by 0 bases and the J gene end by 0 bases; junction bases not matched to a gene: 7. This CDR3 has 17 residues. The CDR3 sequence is CATSRDAGGVPNYGYTF. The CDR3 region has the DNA TGTGCCACCAGCAGAGATGCAGGGGGGGTCCCTAACTATGGCTACACCTTC.

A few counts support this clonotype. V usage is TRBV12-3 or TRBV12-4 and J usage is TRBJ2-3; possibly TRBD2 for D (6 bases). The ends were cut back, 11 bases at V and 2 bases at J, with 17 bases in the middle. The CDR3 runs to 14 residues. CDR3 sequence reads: CACSIGSLTDTQYF. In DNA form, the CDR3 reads TGTGCCTGCTCAATCGGGAGTCTCACAGATACGCAGTATTTT.

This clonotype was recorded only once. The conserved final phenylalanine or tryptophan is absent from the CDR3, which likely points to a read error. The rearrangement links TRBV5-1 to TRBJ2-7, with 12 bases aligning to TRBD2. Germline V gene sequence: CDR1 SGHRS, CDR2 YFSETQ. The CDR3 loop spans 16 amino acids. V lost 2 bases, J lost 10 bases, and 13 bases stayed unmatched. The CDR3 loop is CASSLQLAGGGLDQYS. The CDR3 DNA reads TGCGCCAGCAGCTTACAACTAGCGGGGGGCGGTCTCGACCAGTACTCC.

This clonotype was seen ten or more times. CDR3 in amino acids: CASSLYRGSSYEQYF. CDR3 nucleotides: TGTGCCAGCAGCTTGTATCGGGGGAGCTCCTACGAGCAGTACTTC. J is TRBJ2-7 and V is TRBV5-5; tentative D call: TRBD2 (6 bases). Deletions cut 1 base from V and 0 bases from J, with 11 bases between. This CDR3 is 15 amino acids long. The germline CDR1 and CDR2 sequences are SGHKS and YYEKEE (reference sequence).

For the CDR3, the DNA is TGTGCCAGCACGCGAGAGGATGGGGTAACCTACGAGCAGTACTTC. Translating gives CASTREDGVTYEQYF. The chain has TRBV7-9 and TRBJ2-7; D unresolved. V was pared by 7 bases and J by 2 bases, with 18 bases between. The V gene's germline CDR1 is SEHNR and CDR2 FQNEAQ (reference sequence). CDR3 length: 15 amino acids.

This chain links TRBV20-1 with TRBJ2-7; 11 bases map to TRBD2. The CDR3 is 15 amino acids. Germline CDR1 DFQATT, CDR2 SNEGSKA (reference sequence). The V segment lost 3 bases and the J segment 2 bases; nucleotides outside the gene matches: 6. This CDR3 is CSASALAGVTYEQYF. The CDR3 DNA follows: TGCAGTGCTAGCGCACTAGCGGGGGTGACCTACGAGCAGTACTTC.

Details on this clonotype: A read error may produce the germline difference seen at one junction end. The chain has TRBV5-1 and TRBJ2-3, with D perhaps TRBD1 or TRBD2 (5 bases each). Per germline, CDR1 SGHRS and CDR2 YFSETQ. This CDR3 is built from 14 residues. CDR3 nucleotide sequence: TGCGCCAGCGACGAGGGTAGGGGCACAGTTACGCAGTATTTT. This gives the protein CASDEGRGTVTQYF.

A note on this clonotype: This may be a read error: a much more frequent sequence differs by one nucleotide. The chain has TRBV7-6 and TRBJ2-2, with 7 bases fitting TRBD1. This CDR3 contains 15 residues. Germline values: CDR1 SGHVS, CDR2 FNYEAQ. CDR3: CANSLGQEYTGELFF. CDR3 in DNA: TGTGCCAACAGCCTAGGACAGGAGTACACCGGGGAGCTGTTTTTT.

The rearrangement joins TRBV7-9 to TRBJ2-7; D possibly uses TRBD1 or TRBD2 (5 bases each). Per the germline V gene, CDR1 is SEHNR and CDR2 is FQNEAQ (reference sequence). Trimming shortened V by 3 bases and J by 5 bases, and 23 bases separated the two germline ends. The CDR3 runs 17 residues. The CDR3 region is CASSLGDGPHVPNEQYF. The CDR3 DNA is TGTGCCAGCAGCTTGGGGGATGGGCCTCACGTGCCCAACGAGCAGTACTTC.

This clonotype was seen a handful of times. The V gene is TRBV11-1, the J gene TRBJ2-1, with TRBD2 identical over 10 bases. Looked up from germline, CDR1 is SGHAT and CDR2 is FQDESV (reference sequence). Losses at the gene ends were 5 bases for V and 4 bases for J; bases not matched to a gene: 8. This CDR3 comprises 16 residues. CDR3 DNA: TGTGCCAGCAGCGGGATTAGCGGGAGGCAATACAATGAGCAGTTCTTC. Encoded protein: CASSGISGRQYNEQFF.

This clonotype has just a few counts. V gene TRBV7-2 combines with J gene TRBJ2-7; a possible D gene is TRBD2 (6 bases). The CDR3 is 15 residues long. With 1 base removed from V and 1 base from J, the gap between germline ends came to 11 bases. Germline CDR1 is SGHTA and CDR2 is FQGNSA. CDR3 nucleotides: TGTGCCAGCAGCTTAGATGGGGGGATTTCCTACGAGCAGTACTTC. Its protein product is CASSLDGGISYEQYF.

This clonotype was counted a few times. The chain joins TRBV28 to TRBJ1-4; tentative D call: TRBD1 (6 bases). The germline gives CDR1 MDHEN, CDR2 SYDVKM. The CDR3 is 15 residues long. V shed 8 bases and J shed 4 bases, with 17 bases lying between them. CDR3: CASGKPGQSNEKLFF. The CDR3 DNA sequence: TGTGCCAGCGGTAAACCAGGACAGAGTAATGAAAAACTGTTTTTT.

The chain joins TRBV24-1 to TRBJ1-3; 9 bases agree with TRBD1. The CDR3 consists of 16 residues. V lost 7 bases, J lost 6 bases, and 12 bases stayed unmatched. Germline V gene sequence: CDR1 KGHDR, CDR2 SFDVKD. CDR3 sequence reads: CATSAGQGPHLNTIYF. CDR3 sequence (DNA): TGTGCCACCAGCGCGGGACAGGGACCTCACTTAAACACCATATATTTT.

CDR3 amino acids: CSASVPGTATYEQYF. As DNA, the CDR3 is TGCAGTGCCAGCGTACCGGGGACCGCGACCTACGAGCAGTACTTC. The rearrangement joins TRBV20-1 to TRBJ2-7, with D perhaps being TRBD1 or TRBD2 (5 bases each). The CDR3 covers 15 residues. Germline V gene data show CDR1 as DFQATT and CDR2 as SNEGSKA (reference sequence). V lost 6 bases and J lost 2, with 20 bases in between.

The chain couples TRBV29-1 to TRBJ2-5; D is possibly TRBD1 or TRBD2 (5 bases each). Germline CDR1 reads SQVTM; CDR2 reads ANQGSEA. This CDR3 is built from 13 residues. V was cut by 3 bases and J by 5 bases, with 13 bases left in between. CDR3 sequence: CSVEVPGTETQYF. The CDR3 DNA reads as TGCAGCGTTGAGGTTCCGGGGACGGAGACCCAGTACTTC.

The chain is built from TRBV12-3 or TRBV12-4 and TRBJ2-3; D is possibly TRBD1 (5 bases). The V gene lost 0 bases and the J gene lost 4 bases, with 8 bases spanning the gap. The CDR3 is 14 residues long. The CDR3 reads CASSLAPTADTQYF. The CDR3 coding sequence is TGTGCCAGCAGTTTAGCCCCGACAGCAGATACGCAGTATTTT.

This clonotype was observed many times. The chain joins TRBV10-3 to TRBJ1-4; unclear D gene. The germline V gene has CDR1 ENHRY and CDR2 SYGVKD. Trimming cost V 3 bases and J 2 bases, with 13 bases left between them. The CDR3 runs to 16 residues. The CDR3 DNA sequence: TGTGCCATCAGTGAAGATCCGGGGATCACTAATGAAAAACTGTTTTTT. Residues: CAISEDPGITNEKLFF.